This T cell receptor (beta chain) comes out of a study of T-cell reconstitution after alpha-beta-depleted transplantation in children. V shed 3 bases, J shed 3 bases, and the junction held 6 bases outside the gene matches. This CDR3 has 15 residues. The germline gives CDR1 LGHNA, CDR2 YNFKEQ. This clonotype was counted between two and nine times. During its preparation, the TCRbeta library received unique molecular identifiers. Each CDR3 protein gets one entry after TCRdb re-called the PCR reads with MiXCR. The data contain around 100,000 distinct CDR3 sequences, roughly 7.6% of them singletons. The TCR originated in a boy aged 2-15 years with acute lymphoblastic leukemia, due to receive a stem cell transplant. The input for sequencing was PBMCs, taken before TCRalphabeta/CD19-depleted stem cell transplant. V usage is TRBV4-2 and J usage is TRBJ1-2; TRBD1 matches at 8 bases. DNA of the CDR3: TGTGCCAGCAGCCATGGGACAGGCGTTGACTATGGCTACACCTTC. Its protein product is CASSHGTGVDYGYTF.